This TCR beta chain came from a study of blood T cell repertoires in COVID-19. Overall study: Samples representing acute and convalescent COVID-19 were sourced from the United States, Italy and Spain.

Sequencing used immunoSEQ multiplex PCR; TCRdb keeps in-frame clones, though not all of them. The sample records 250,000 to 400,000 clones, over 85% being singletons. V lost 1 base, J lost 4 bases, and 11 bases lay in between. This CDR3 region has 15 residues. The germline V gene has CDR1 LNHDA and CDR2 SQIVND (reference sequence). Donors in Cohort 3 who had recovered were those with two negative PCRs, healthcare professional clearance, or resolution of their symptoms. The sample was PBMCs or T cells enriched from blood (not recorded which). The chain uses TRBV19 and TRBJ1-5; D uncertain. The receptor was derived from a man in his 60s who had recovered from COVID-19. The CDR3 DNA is TGTGCCAGTAGTATAGCTCCTCCGGGGAATCAGCCCCAGCATTTT. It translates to CASSIAPPGNQPQHF.